Below, 30 T cell receptor beta chains from the same sample are listed, as sequenced in a study of post-analysis software for immune sequencing data. Notes on the study in general: Roughly five TRBV segments occurring more often in patients than controls included TRBV5-6, TRBV5-1 and TRBV20-1.

No cognate antigen is known for these TCRs. The TCR beta cDNA libraries contained unique molecular identifiers. TCRdb passed the PCR reads through MiXCR, listing each CDR3 protein once. Seen here are 750,000 to 950,000 distinct CDR3 sequences, 53% observed once, and the top ten hold approximately 4.5%. The sequencing sample was made of blood. These receptors were collected from a girl between 5 and 17 years old with multiple sclerosis.

This chain connects TRBV4-2 to TRBJ2-7; 7 nucleotides agree with TRBD1. The CDR3 covers 16 residues. Germline CDR1 LGHNA, CDR2 YNFKEQ. V shed 1 base, J shed 0 bases, and the junction held 6 bases outside the gene matches. The CDR3 reads CASSQGDRDHSYEQYF. In nucleotides, the CDR3 is TGTGCCAGCAGCCAAGGCGACAGGGACCACTCCTACGAGCAGTACTTC.

V and J are TRBV5-1 and TRBJ2-1, with TRBD2 matching over 8 bases. V dropped 0 bases and J dropped 4; count of bases not matched to a gene: 6. CDR1 is SGHRS and CDR2 is YFSETQ in the germline V gene. This CDR3 region has 16 residues. The CDR3 loop is CASSLAVAGTYNEQFF. Written as DNA, the CDR3 is TGCGCCAGCAGCTTGGCAGTAGCGGGGACATACAATGAGCAGTTCTTC.

The chain employs TRBV9 and TRBJ2-7; D is uncertain. Germline V gives CDR1 SGDLS, CDR2 YYNGEE. The CDR3 is 14 residues long. Trimming took off 0 bases at V and 2 bases at J, with 9 bases between the two ends. In nucleotides, the CDR3 is TGTGCCAGCAGCGTAGATCCTAGAACCTACGAGCAGTACTTC. Its translation is CASSVDPRTYEQYF. Filled out from reference TRBV9 and TRBJ2-7, the complete variable domain reads DSGVTQTPKHLITATGQRVTLRCSPRSGDLSVYWYQQSLDQGLQFLIQYYNGEERAKGNILERFSAQQFPDLHSELNLSSLELGDSALYFCASSVDPRTYEQYFGPGTRLTVT.

The CDR3: CASARTGMNTEAFF. For the CDR3, the DNA is TGTGCCTCGGCCCGGACAGGCATGAACACTGAAGCTTTCTTT. This chain connects TRBV6-6 to TRBJ1-1, with TRBD1 matching 7 bases. Per the germline V gene, CDR1 is MNHNY and CDR2 is SVGAGI (reference sequence). The CDR3 totals 14 residues. The J segment lost 0 bases and the V segment lost 11 bases, leaving 9 bases of the junction unmatched.

The V and J genes are TRBV6-5 and TRBJ2-4, with TRBD2 matching 7 bases. The DNA matches TRBJ2-7 better at its end, which makes the J call doubtful. Germline V gene lookup returns CDR1 MNHEY and CDR2 SVGAGI. The CDR3 has 15 amino acids. CDR3 residues: CASSPLSGGLYEQYF. CDR3 nucleotide sequence: TGTGCCAGCAGTCCCCTGTCGGGAGGACTCTACGAGCAGTACTTC.

The genes are TRBV20-1 and TRBJ2-1; tentatively, D is TRBD1 or TRBD2 (7 bases each). The CDR3 covers 16 residues. CDR1 is DFQATT, CDR2 SNEGSKA, per germline (reference sequence). V lost 2 bases to trimming and J lost 7 bases, with 21 bases between them. The CDR3 loop reads CSARQPGGGSGNEQFF. The CDR3 DNA reads TGCAGTGCTAGACAACCAGGGGGGGGGTCAGGGAATGAGCAGTTCTTC.

This chain connects TRBV14 to TRBJ1-2; tentative D call: TRBD1 (5 bases). V was trimmed by 1 base and J by 2 bases, leaving 11 bases between them. The CDR3 extends over 15 amino acids. CDR1 and CDR2 from the germline V gene are SGHDN and FVKESK. CDR3 coding DNA: TGTGCCAGCAGCCAAGTGGGGGAACCCAACTATGGCTACACCTTC. Its translation is CASSQVGEPNYGYTF.

The chain couples TRBV15 to TRBJ2-7; D uncertain. CDR3 length: 15 amino acids. CDR1 and CDR2 from the germline V gene are LNHNV and YYDKDF (reference sequence). V shed 0 bases and J shed 3 bases, with 12 bases lying between them. DNA for the CDR3: TGTGCCACCAGCAGAGATCGGCCGGCAAGCTACGAGCAGTACTTC. It encodes CATSRDRPASYEQYF.

The chain recombines TRBV18 with TRBJ2-4, with no clear D. V lost 8 bases to trimming and J lost 5 bases, with 16 bases between them. The CDR3 is 14 amino acids. From germline, CDR1 is KGHSH and CDR2 LQKENI. In DNA form, the CDR3 reads TGTGCCAGCGGACGGTCTAGTTCGGAAAACATTCAGTACTTC. Translating gives CASGRSSSENIQYF.

The chain combines TRBV7-9 with TRBJ2-1; 8 bases align to TRBD1. CDR1 is SEHNR, CDR2 FQNEAQ, per germline (reference sequence). This CDR3 is built from 15 residues. J was trimmed by 2 bases and V by 5 bases; bases with no gene match: 5. The CDR3 protein is CASSQQTGAYNEQFF. CDR3 DNA: TGTGCCAGCAGCCAGCAGACAGGGGCCTACAATGAGCAGTTCTTC.

CDR3 sequence reads: CASSPGLAGGSLQETQYF. The CDR3, as DNA: TGTGCCAGCAGTCCCGGACTAGCGGGGGGGTCCCTCCAAGAGACCCAGTACTTC. The V call is TRBV6-1, the J call TRBJ2-5, with TRBD2 matching 15 bases. J gave up 1 base and V 5 bases, and 8 bases lay outside the gene matches. The length of the CDR3 is 18 residues. Germline assignment: CDR1 MNHNS and CDR2 SASEGT.

This chain connects TRBV4-1 to TRBJ2-1; D call uncertain. Germline V gene lookup returns CDR1 MGHRA and CDR2 YSYEKL. V dropped 0 bases and J dropped 4 bases, with 10 bases sitting between them. The CDR3 loop spans 15 amino acids. The CDR3 DNA reads as TGCGCCAGCAGCCAAGACCCGGCCACATACAATGAGCAGTTCTTC. Its protein is CASSQDPATYNEQFF.

The chain joins TRBV20-1 to TRBJ2-1; unclear D gene. Trimming left V 5 bases short and J 4 bases short, with 12 bases between. Germline V lookup: CDR1 DFQATT, CDR2 SNEGSKA (reference sequence). This CDR3 contains 13 residues. CDR3 bases: TGCAGTGCTCCAACCCTAACGTACAATGAGCAGTTCTTC. Amino acids: CSAPTLTYNEQFF.

The CDR3 here is CSVHLRRVSDEAFF. DNA for the CDR3: TGCAGCGTCCACCTCAGACGGGTGTCGGATGAAGCTTTCTTT. J is TRBJ1-1 and V is TRBV29-1, with D unresolved. Trimming took off 6 bases at V and 7 bases at J, with 21 bases between the two ends. CDR3 length equals 14 residues. Per the germline V gene, CDR1 is SQVTM and CDR2 is ANQGSEA.

There are a few counts of this clonotype. The rearrangement uses TRBV6-1 and TRBJ2-1; D is uncertain. This CDR3 spans 15 amino acids. Germline V gives CDR1 MNHNS, CDR2 SASEGT. V gave up 2 bases and J gave up 5 bases, with 13 bases separating them. The CDR3 nucleotides are TGTGCCAGCAGTGAATTTGAGAACACAAACAATGAGCAGTTCTTC. Translation gives CASSEFENTNNEQFF.

This clonotype was detected a few times. The V and J genes are TRBV6-5 and TRBJ2-3, with 8 bases matching TRBD1. The V gene's germline CDR1 is MNHEY and CDR2 SVGAGI. With 5 bases clipped from V and 6 bases from J, the junction kept 10 bases outside the gene matches. The CDR3 extends over 15 amino acids. CDR3 bases: TGTGCCAGCAGTATCCGCCGGACAGGGTTGGATACGCAGTATTTT. Amino acid sequence: CASSIRRTGLDTQYF.

The rearrangement links TRBV7-9 to TRBJ1-1; 7 bases match TRBD1. This CDR3 region has 15 residues. Per germline, CDR1 SEHNR and CDR2 FQNEAQ (reference sequence). The trim removed 4 bases at V and 11 bases at J, leaving 16 bases unmatched. CDR3 region: CASSSYPQGDTPAFF. The CDR3 DNA is TGTGCCAGCAGCTCTTACCCCCAGGGGGATACGCCGGCTTTCTTT. Complete variable domain (other parts from reference TRBV7-9 and TRBJ1-1): DTGVSQNPRHKITKRGQNVTFRCDPISEHNRLYWYRQTLGQGPEFLTYFQNEAQLEKSRLLSDRFSAERPKGSFSTLEIQRTEQGDSAMYLCASSSYPQGDTPAFFGQGTRLTVV.

J is TRBJ2-5 and V is TRBV20-1, with 11 bases fitting TRBD1. The junction had 14 bases not matched to a gene; V was cut back by 6 bases and J by 11 bases. The CDR3 sequence is 14 residues long. Germline V gene lookup returns CDR1 DFQATT and CDR2 SNEGSKA (reference sequence). The CDR3 DNA reads TGCAGTGCCCCATCCGGTGGGACAGGGGGTGAGCAGTACTTC. It is translated as CSAPSGGTGGEQYF.

The V call is TRBV3-1, the J call TRBJ2-7; 9 bases are a match to TRBD2. Looked up from germline, CDR1 is LGHDT and CDR2 is YNNKEL (reference sequence). The CDR3 totals 17 residues. The junction had 8 bases not matched to a gene; V was cut back by 0 bases and J by 2 bases. CDR3 protein: CASSQDKLAGLTYEQYF. CDR3 nucleotide sequence: TGTGCCAGCAGCCAAGATAAGCTAGCGGGACTTACCTACGAGCAGTACTTC.

The sample holds many counts of this clonotype. This chain connects TRBV12-3 or TRBV12-4 to TRBJ1-5; D is undetermined. There are 12 residues in the CDR3. Trimming removed 6 bases at V and 0 bases at J, with 3 bases between. The CDR3: CASSNSNQPQHF. The CDR3 DNA follows: TGTGCCAGCAGCAATAGCAATCAGCCCCAGCATTTT.

The chain combines TRBV5-1 with TRBJ1-2, with 8 nucleotides matching TRBD1. CDR1 and CDR2 (germline): SGHRS, YFSETQ. With V trimmed by 3 bases and J by 4 bases, 20 bases remained unmatched. The CDR3 sequence is 19 residues long. This CDR3 is CASSSGSGTGSGTFYGYTF. The CDR3 DNA sequence: TGCGCCAGCAGCTCTGGCAGCGGGACAGGTTCGGGGACCTTCTATGGCTACACCTTC.

The CDR3 sequence is CASSWKGPGNEQFF. In DNA, the CDR3 is TGTGCCAGCAGCTGGAAAGGGCCAGGCAATGAGCAGTTCTTC. This chain uses TRBV7-8 with TRBJ2-1; D is unclear. Per germline, CDR1 SGHVS and CDR2 FQNEAQ. The CDR3 has 14 amino acids. The V and J ends lost 4 bases and 6 bases respectively, with 13 bases between them. Variable domain in full (rest from reference TRBV7-8 and TRBJ2-1): GAGVSQSPRYKVAKRGQDVALRCDPISGHVSLFWYQQALGQGPEFLTYFQNEAQLDKSGLPSDRFFAERPEGSVSTLKIQRTQQEDSAVYLCASSWKGPGNEQFFGPGTRLTVL.

V usage is TRBV29-1 and J usage is TRBJ2-7; TRBD1 matches 10 bases. Germline lookup yields CDR1 SQVTM and CDR2 ANQGSEA. The CDR3 loop spans 13 amino acids. V trimming: 6 bases; J trimming: 3 bases; junction bases outside the gene matches: 5. The CDR3 bases are TGCAGCGTCATGAGGACAGGGGGCTACGAGCAGTACTTC. It yields the protein CSVMRTGGYEQYF.

The chain has TRBV7-3 and TRBJ2-1; 8 positions match TRBD1. CDR1 is SGHTA and CDR2 is FQGTGA in the germline V gene. The CDR3 covers 13 residues. V lost 4 bases and J lost 8; bases outside the gene matches: 4. DNA for the CDR3: TGTGCCAGCAGCTCGACAGGGGCTCATGAGCAGTTCTTC. It yields the protein CASSSTGAHEQFF.

The genes are TRBV10-3 and TRBJ2-7, with D possibly matching TRBD2 (7 bases). The V gene lost 6 bases and the J gene lost 3 bases, with 15 bases spanning the gap. This CDR3 has 14 amino acids. Germline CDR1 reads ENHRY; CDR2 reads SYGVKD. The CDR3 DNA sequence: TGTGCCATCAGGGGGGGGGACACCTTCTACGAGCAGTACTTC. Translated: CAIRGGDTFYEQYF.

As to this clonotype: One junction end disagrees with the germline gene, perhaps due to a read error. The V gene is TRBV20-1, the J gene TRBJ1-2; D remains unclear. From germline, CDR1 is DFQATT and CDR2 SNEGSKA (reference sequence). This CDR3 region has 15 residues. The CDR3 sequence: CNARPPQALDYGYTF. The CDR3 coding sequence is TGCAATGCTAGGCCCCCACAAGCATTAGACTATGGCTACACCTTC.

The J gene is TRBJ2-1, the V gene TRBV29-1; D not certain. Trimming cost V 4 bases and J 6 bases, with 10 bases left between them. The CDR3 spans 12 residues. Germline CDR1 and CDR2: SQVTM and ANQGSEA. This CDR3 is CSVGLTLNEQFF. In DNA, the CDR3 is TGCAGCGTTGGTCTAACCCTCAATGAGCAGTTCTTC.

Worth noting for this clonotype: The junction shows a germline mismatch at one end, possibly a read error. The chain carries TRBV7-9 and TRBJ1-1, with D perhaps matching TRBD1 (5 bases). The CDR3 totals 14 residues. Germline CDR1 is SEHNR and CDR2 is FQNEAQ (reference sequence). The CDR3 is CASTLGDAGTEAFF. In nucleotides, the CDR3 is TGTGCCAGCACCTTAGGGGATGCCGGAACTGAAGCTTTCTTT.

This chain links TRBV5-1 with TRBJ2-7, with a tentative D call TRBD1 (6 bases). The ends were cut back, 0 bases at V and 0 bases at J, with 16 bases in the middle. Germline V CDR1 and CDR2: SGHRS, YFSETQ. This CDR3 has 17 amino acids. The CDR3 nucleotides read TGCGCCAGCAGCTTGGCCTCCAGGGGTTTCAGCTCCTACGAGCAGTACTTC. Encoded protein: CASSLASRGFSSYEQYF.

This clonotype has only a few counts. The V call is TRBV5-1, the J call TRBJ2-7; 10 positions match TRBD2. The CDR3 loop spans 15 amino acids. Germline V gives CDR1 SGHRS, CDR2 YFSETQ. The J segment lost 5 bases and the V segment lost 0 bases, leaving 5 bases of the junction unmatched. The CDR3 loop reads CASSLGTSGSNEQYF. In DNA form, the CDR3 reads TGCGCCAGCAGCTTGGGGACTAGCGGTTCGAACGAGCAGTACTTC.